The rows below give T cell receptor beta chains drawn from one sample of a study of blood T cells in healthy people across ages. From the 5' RACE reads, TCRdb called clonotypes with MiXCR, one entry per CDR3 protein. The sample has more than 500,000 distinct CDR3 sequences, 27% seen once. The material sequenced was blood. The receptors come from a woman in her 70s in good health. CDR3s include the opening cysteine and the closing phenylalanine or tryptophan. The order of the fields is CDR3 length, clone size, D gene, J gene, V gene, CDR3 DNA, CDR3 protein. A D gene is named only where the DNA matches it firmly. The size entry is marked missing in some rows and otherwise reads once, few, many or a size class.

>13|few|-|TRBJ2-7|TRBV7-3
TGTGCCAGCAGCCCCAGACTCAGCGACGAGCAGTACTTC
CASSPRLSDEQYF
>14|few|-|TRBJ1-6|TRBV20-1
TGCAGTGCTAGTTGGGTCAGGGGAAACTCACCCCTCCACTTT
CSASWVRGNSPLHF
>16|few|TRBD1|TRBJ1-2|TRBV12-5
TGTGCTAGTGGTTTGGTATATGGGACAGGGGGCTATGGCTACACCTTC
CASGLVYGTGGYGYTF
>17|-|TRBD1|TRBJ1-1|TRBV25-1
TGTGCCAGCAGTGATACAAGGGGACAGAAATTCGGCACTGAAGCTTTCTTT
CASSDTRGQKFGTEAFF
>15|-|TRBD1|TRBJ1-6|TRBV7-2
TGTGCCAGCAGCTTTCAACAGGGGGCAAATTCACCCCTCCACTTT
CASSFQQGANSPLHF
>13|few|-|TRBJ1-1|TRBV6-4
TGTGCCAGCAGGGGGGCGATGAACACTGAAGCTTTCTTT
CASRGAMNTEAFF
>14|-|-|TRBJ2-2|TRBV7-2
TGTGCCAGCAGCTCCACAGGTCCCACCGGGGAGCTGTTTTTT
CASSSTGPTGELFF
>16|-|TRBD2|TRBJ2-1|TRBV5-1
TGCGCCAGCAGCTTGAGTCTAGCGGGGGGAGTGGATGAGCAGTTCTTC
CASSLSLAGGVDEQFF
>13|-|-|TRBJ2-1|TRBV5-1
TGCGCCAGCACCTCGAGCTCCTACAATGAGCAGTTCTTC
CASTSSSYNEQFF
>15|few|TRBD2|TRBJ2-1|TRBV20-1
TGCAGTGCTAGCAGGACTAGCGGGGTTTACAATGAGCAGTTCTTC
CSASRTSGVYNEQFF
>13|few|-|TRBJ1-2|TRBV28
TGTGCCAGCAGTTTATGGGGTTCGGGTGGCTACACCTTC
CASSLWGSGGYTF
>15|few|-|TRBJ1-1|TRBV14
TGTGCCAGCAGTCCGTCTAGAGTGATGAACACTGAAGCTTTCTTT
CASSPSRVMNTEAFF
>16|-|-|TRBJ1-3|TRBV3-1
TGTGCCAGCAGCCCCAGACAGACTTCCTCTGGAAACACCATATATTTT
CASSPRQTSSGNTIYF
>14|-|TRBD1|TRBJ1-4|TRBV11-2
TGTGCCAGCAGCTTTAGGGACAGGAATGAAAAACTGTTTTTT
CASSFRDRNEKLFF
>14|-|-|TRBJ1-4|TRBV5-5
TGTGCCAGCAGCTTGGACCTACTTCATGGGAAACTGTTTTTT
CASSLDLLHGKLFF
>17|-|-|TRBJ1-5|TRBV6-4
TGTGCCAGCAGTGACTCTCGAGGTGAGGCAGGGTCCCAGCCCCAGCATTTT
CASSDSRGEAGSQPQHF
>13|-|-|TRBJ1-2|TRBV6-6
TGTGCCAGCAGCCGAAGTAGGGACTATGGCTACACCTTC
CASSRSRDYGYTF
>18|-|-|TRBJ2-6|TRBV24-1
TGTGCCACCAGTGATTTTCCAGGTGGAACCTCTGGGGCCAACGTCCTGACTTTC
CATSDFPGGTSGANVLTF
>15|-|-|TRBJ2-2|TRBV5-1
TGCGCCAGCAGCTTGGGACAGCCCGTCACCGGGGAGCTGTTTTTT
CASSLGQPVTGELFF
>14|-|TRBD1|TRBJ1-2|TRBV20-1
TGCAGTGCTTCCCGACAGGGAACTAACTATGGCTACACCTTC
CSASRQGTNYGYTF
>15|-|TRBD2|TRBJ2-1|TRBV7-3
TGTGCCAGCAGCTTAACTAGCGGGGGGCCCAATGAGCAGTTCTTC
CASSLTSGGPNEQFF
>12|few|-|TRBJ2-1|TRBV2
TGTGCCAGCACCACGGACCGCAATGAGCAGTTCTTC
CASTTDRNEQFF
>14|-|TRBD1|TRBJ1-3|TRBV6-5
TGTGCCAGCAGTGGACAGGGGGCTGGAAACACCATATATTTT
CASSGQGAGNTIYF
>16|few|-|TRBJ2-7|TRBV7-9
TGTGCCAGCAGCGCAACGCCCGTAGTCGCAAACTACGAGCAGTACTTC
CASSATPVVANYEQYF
>17|-|-|TRBJ2-1|TRBV20-1
TGCAGTGCTAGAGACCCCATGACTAGAGGCCAAAGTGGTGAGCAGTTCTTC
CSARDPMTRGQSGEQFF
>16|-|-|TRBJ1-3|TRBV7-8
TGTGCCAGCAGCTTAGGGCGGGGGAGCTCTGGAAACACCATATATTTT
CASSLGRGSSGNTIYF
>12|-|TRBD2|TRBJ2-7|TRBV29-1
TGCAGCATTGGGGGGGACTCCTACGAGCAGTACTTC
CSIGGDSYEQYF
>14|few|-|TRBJ1-1|TRBV2
TGTGCCAGCATAAGGTCGGGTCTGGACACTGAAGCTTTCTTT
CASIRSGLDTEAFF
>15|-|TRBD1|TRBJ2-7|TRBV13
TGTGCCAGCAGCTTCCGACAGGGTGTCGTCCACGTGCAGTACTTC
CASSFRQGVVHVQYF
>15|-|-|TRBJ1-4|TRBV6-6
TGTGCCAGCAGTTACTCTCGGGTGGCTAGTGAAAAACTGTTTTTT
CASSYSRVASEKLFF
>12|-|-|TRBJ2-1|TRBV12-3/TRBV12-4
TGTGCCAGCAGTTTTGTAGCTTATGAGCAGTTCTTC
CASSFVAYEQFF
>12|-|-|TRBJ2-1|TRBV19
TGTGCCAGTAGTAGGCTATCTGACGAGCAGTTCTTC
CASSRLSDEQFF
>16|few|-|TRBJ1-6|TRBV7-2
TGTGCCAGCAGCCCAGACATCCCGGTGGGCTATTCACCCCTCCACTTT
CASSPDIPVGYSPLHF
>16|-|TRBD2|TRBJ2-3|TRBV7-2
TGTGCCAGCAGCCCCAGGGCTGCGGGGGGACCGTATACGCAGTATTTT
CASSPRAAGGPYTQYF
>17|-|-|TRBJ1-2|TRBV4-1
TGCGCCACTCCCAGCGACAGTCCCAAACATTCTAACTATGGCTACACCTTC
CATPSDSPKHSNYGYTF
>14|-|-|TRBJ2-4|TRBV19
TGTGCCAGTAGTCCTGGGGACGCCAAAAACATTCAGTACTTC
CASSPGDAKNIQYF
>14|-|-|TRBJ2-1|TRBV15
TGTGCCACCAGCACCGGACAAGACTACAATGAGCAGTTCTTC
CATSTGQDYNEQFF
>11|-|-|TRBJ2-7|TRBV2
TGTGCCAGCAGGGAGAGCTACGAGCAGTACTTC
CASRESYEQYF
>12|few|-|TRBJ2-4|TRBV29-1
TGCAGCGTTGTATCGGATATAGGCATTCAGTACTTC
CSVVSDIGIQYF
>12|-|TRBD1|TRBJ1-4|TRBV12-3/TRBV12-4
TGTGCCAACAGTCGGACAGGTTACGGACTGTTTTTT
CANSRTGYGLFF
>13|few|-|TRBJ1-4|TRBV3-1
TGTGCCAGCAGTCCTTCGGGGGACGAAAAACTGTTTTTT
CASSPSGDEKLFF
>17|few|TRBD1|TRBJ1-4|TRBV7-9
TGTGCCAGCAGCTTATTCGGACAGGGCCCAACTAATGAAAAACTGTTTTTT
CASSLFGQGPTNEKLFF
>14|-|-|TRBJ1-2|TRBV5-1
TGCGCCAGCAGTTCTGGCAGGGCGGGTTATGGCTACACCTTC
CASSSGRAGYGYTF
>14|-|-|TRBJ2-7|TRBV7-3
TGTGCCAGCAGCTTAACGGCGGGCACCTACGAGCAGTACTTC
CASSLTAGTYEQYF
>14|few|-|TRBJ1-2|TRBV5-1
TGCGCCAGCAGCTTCGACAGCCCTAACTATGGCTACACCTTC
CASSFDSPNYGYTF
>13|few|-|TRBJ2-3|TRBV7-2
TGTGCCAGCAGCTTCCCCCGCACAGATACGCAGTATTTT
CASSFPRTDTQYF